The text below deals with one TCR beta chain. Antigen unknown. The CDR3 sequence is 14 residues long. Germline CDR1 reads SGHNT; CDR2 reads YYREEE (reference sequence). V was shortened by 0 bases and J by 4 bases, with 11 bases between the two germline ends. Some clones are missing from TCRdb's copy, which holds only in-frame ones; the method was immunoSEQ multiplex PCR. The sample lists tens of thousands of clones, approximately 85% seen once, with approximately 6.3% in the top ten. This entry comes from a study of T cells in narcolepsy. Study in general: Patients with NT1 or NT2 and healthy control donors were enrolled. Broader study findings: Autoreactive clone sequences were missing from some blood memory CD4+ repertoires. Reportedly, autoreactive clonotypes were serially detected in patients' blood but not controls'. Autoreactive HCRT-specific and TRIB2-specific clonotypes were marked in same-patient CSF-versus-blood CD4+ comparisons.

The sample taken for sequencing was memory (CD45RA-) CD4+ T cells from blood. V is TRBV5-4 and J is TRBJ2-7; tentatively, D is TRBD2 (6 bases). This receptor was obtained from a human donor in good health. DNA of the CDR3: TGTGCCAGCAGCTTGGCGGGAGCCAGATACGAGCAGTACTTC. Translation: CASSLAGARYEQYF.